This T cell receptor beta chain was profiled in a study of sequential checkpoint blockade in melanoma. On the study more broadly: Each arm's sequence ended with maintenance nivolumab. Twenty-two patients had tumor biopsies before treatment and at week 13. TCRβ was sequenced from DNA of approximately 99 pretreatment tumors.

Worth noting for this clone: What it binds is unknown.

The study's findings and limits: Clinical benefit was about 30 times likelier when tumor T-cell fraction and clonality increased.

Described treatment: randomized to nivolumab then ipilimumab (arm A) or the reverse (arm B). The V segment lost 0 bases and the J segment 5 bases; nucleotides outside the gene matches: 9. CDR3 size: 17 residues. The germline gives CDR1 SGDLS, CDR2 YYNGEE. TCRdb's table, derived via immunoSEQ multiplex PCR, lists solely in-frame clones and lacks some. Here the sample spans under 6,000 clones, 25% to 40% being singletons. This sample comprised tumor tissue (inferred from file names), obtained from a patient given nivolumab and ipilimumab in sequence. The chain employs TRBV9 and TRBJ2-5; 11 bases match TRBD2. This clonotype was obtained from a human donor with melanoma. CDR3 bases: TGTGCCAGCAGCGTAGACCCACTAGCGGGAGTAGGTGAGACCCAGTACTTC. It is translated as CASSVDPLAGVGETQYF.